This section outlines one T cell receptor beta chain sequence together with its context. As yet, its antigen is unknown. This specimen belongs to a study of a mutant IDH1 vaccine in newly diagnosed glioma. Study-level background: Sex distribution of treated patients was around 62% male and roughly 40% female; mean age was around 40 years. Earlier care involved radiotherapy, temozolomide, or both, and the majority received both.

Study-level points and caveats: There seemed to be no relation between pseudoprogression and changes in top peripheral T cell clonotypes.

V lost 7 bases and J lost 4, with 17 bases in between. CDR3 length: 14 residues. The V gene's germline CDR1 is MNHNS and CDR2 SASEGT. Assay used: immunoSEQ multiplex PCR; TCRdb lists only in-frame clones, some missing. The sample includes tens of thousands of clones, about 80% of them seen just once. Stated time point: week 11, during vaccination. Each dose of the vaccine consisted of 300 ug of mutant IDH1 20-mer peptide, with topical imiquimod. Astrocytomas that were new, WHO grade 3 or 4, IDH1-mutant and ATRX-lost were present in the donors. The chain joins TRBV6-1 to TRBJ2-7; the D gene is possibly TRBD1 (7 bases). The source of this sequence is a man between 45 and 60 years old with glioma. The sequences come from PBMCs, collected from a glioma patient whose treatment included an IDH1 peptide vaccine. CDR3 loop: CASTPKTGRYEQYF. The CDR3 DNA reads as TGTGCCAGCACCCCAAAGACAGGGAGGTACGAGCAGTACTTC.